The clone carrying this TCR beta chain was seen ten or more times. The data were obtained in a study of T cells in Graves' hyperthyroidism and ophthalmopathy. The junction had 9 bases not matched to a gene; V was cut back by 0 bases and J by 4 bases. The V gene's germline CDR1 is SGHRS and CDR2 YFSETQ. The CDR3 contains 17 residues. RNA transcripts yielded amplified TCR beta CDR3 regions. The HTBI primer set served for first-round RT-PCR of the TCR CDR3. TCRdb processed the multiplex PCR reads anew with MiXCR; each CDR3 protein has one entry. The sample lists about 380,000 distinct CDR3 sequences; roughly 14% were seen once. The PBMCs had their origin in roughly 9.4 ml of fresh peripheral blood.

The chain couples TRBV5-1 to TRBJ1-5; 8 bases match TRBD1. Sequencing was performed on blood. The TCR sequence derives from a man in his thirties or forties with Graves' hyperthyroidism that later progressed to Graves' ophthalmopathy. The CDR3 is CASSLDGRTGNNQPQHF. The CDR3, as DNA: TGCGCCAGCAGCTTGGACGGAAGGACAGGGAATAATCAGCCCCAGCATTTT. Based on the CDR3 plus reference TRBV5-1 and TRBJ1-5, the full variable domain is KAGVTQTPRYLIKTRGQQVTLSCSPISGHRSVSWYQQTPGQGLQFLFEYFSETQRNKGNFPGRFSGRQFSNSRSEMNVSTLELGDSALYLCASSLDGRTGNNQPQHFGDGTRLSIL.